This TCR beta chain was obtained from a study of T cell changes during pregnancy in multiple sclerosis. Clones were sequenced by immunoSEQ multiplex PCR, and TCRdb holds only the in-frame ones, with some missing. This table has around 130,000 clones, 90% to 98% appearing once. The ends were cut back, 3 bases at V and 7 bases at J, with 13 bases in the middle. Per the germline V gene, CDR1 is SGDLS and CDR2 is YYNGEE. This CDR3 is 14 amino acids long. The source was peripheral blood, collected after pregnancy. The sequence came from a female donor with multiple sclerosis, enrolled in a pregnancy study. The rearrangement links TRBV9 to TRBJ1-4, with D maybe TRBD1 (5 bases). The CDR3 here is CASSDGDSSEKLFF. The CDR3 DNA sequence: TGTGCCAGCAGCGATGGGGACTCTAGTGAAAAACTGTTTTTT.